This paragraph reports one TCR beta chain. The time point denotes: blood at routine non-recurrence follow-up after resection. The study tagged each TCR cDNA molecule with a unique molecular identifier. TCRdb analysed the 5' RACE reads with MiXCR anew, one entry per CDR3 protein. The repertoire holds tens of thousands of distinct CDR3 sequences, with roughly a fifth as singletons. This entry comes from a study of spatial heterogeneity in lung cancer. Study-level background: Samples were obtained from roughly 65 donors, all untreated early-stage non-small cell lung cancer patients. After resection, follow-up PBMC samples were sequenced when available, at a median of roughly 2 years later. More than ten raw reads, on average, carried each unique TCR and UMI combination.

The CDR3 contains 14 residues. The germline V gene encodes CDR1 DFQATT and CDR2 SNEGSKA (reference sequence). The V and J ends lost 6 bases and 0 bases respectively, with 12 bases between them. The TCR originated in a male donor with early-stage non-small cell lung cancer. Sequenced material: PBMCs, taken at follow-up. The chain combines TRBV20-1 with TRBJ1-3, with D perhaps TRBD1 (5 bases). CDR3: CSARDGLSGNTIYF. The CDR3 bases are TGCAGTGCCAGGGACGGACTCTCTGGAAACACCATATATTTT.